This entry concerns a single T cell receptor (beta chain). Its antigen is unidentified. Germline lookup yields CDR1 MNHEY and CDR2 SMNVEV (reference sequence). The trim removed 5 bases at V and 1 base at J, leaving 10 bases unmatched. CDR3 length equals 18 residues. Here immunoSEQ multiplex PCR was the method, and the copy in TCRdb shows in-frame clones only, minus some. The data contain about 59,000 clones, around 92% of them singletons. This sample was taken from a study of OX40 agonist ivuxolimab in advanced cancers. Points from the study as a whole: Nonresponders, in some cases, also had low normalized T-cell clonal expansion. Dose levels from 0.1 to 3.0 mg/kg saw CD4+ and CD8+ blood T cells expand clonally by week 6.

This chain connects TRBV27 to TRBJ2-3, with 12 bases that match TRBD2. The sequence was obtained from an adult with an advanced solid tumor such as melanoma, head and neck, liver or kidney cancer. The sample consisted of CD4+ or CD8+ T cells sorted from blood, taken in a trial of the OX40 agonist ivuxolimab. The CDR3 DNA reads as TGTGCCAGCAGTGCTCGGACTAGCGGGACTCTCGGCACAGATACGCAGTATTTT. Amino acid sequence: CASSARTSGTLGTDTQYF.